This TCR beta chain was retrieved from a study of beta chain features in type 1 diabetes (dated by TCRdb to between 2018 and 2020). Some background on the complete study: Mean age, gender distribution, total cell number and subset yield did not differ between patients and healthy donors. Regulatory and stem cell-like memory subsets were obtained from only 8 patients and roughly 8 healthy donors, while naive and central memory subsets were obtained from all 30 or so donors. The study compared TCRB repertoires of sorted circulating CD4+ T cell subsets between recently diagnosed type 1 diabetes patients and matched healthy donors. A total of about 100,000,000 sorted cells were examined across all samples, and RNA yield correlated strongly with the number of cells per subset. Beyond this particular receptor, the publication reports: PCR may preferentially amplify shorter templates, but because patient and control samples were amplified and corrected together, any resulting skew would affect both groups equally. In all four CD4+ subsets, TCRB CDR3 length was moderately but significantly shorter in type 1 diabetes patients. Patients with type 1 diabetes made fewer insertions and deleted more nucleotides at VDJ recombination sites, implying thymic rearrangement abnormalities. HLA sub-analyses involved small numbers of individuals, so any influence of HLA type on TCRB rearrangement remained unresolved. Naive, central memory and regulatory TCRB repertoires appeared to be more similar among patients than among healthy donors. Because cDNA rather than genomic DNA was sequenced, highly expressing activated cells could have been over-represented, although no difference in activation and CD3 levels was found between groups.

The High Capacity cDNA Reverse Transcription Kit was used to reverse transcribe all of the isolated RNA, meaning that expressed TCRB transcripts were what got sequenced. Deep immunoSEQ sequencing was performed on naive, central memory and regulatory T cell samples, with an average of around 3.5 million total reads per sample. After sorted cells were lysed in RLT buffer, RNA was extracted with DNase-treated RNeasy Micro or Mini kits, with the choice depending on cell number. To prevent cross-contamination, each cell subset was processed individually, whereas patient and healthy donor samples were processed jointly. The immunoSEQ multiplex PCR was used to amplify TCRB sequences from cDNA, yielding 87-bp fragments that span the CDR3 region. Sequencing of the amplicons was done on the Illumina HiSeq platform. In the source study's methods: PCR bias was corrected computationally using synthetic template baselines, and reads within Hamming distance 2 were collapsed, with unmergeable singletons discarded. Reads were aligned against IMGT to assign V, D and J genes, CDR3 length and insertions or deletions at six rearrangement sites. Clonotype counts were normalized to sorted cell number within each subset before computing true diversity and Gini coefficients with the tcR R package. The overlap coefficient, calculated on TCRB nucleotide sequences, was used to quantify repertoire sharing. Out-of-frame TCRB sequences from naive cells were analyzed as a proxy for the pre-selection repertoire. TCRdb stores this immuneACCESS table with in-frame sequences only. Part of the clones is absent; in the studies checked, under half of the shortfall reflects unresolved V genes, and no reason is known for the rest. V and J calls and clone size are as listed in that table; D and trimming were resolved from the DNA. The sample records around 310,000 clones, approximately 13% of which are singletons. The ten largest clones represent about 0.016% of the sample.

From each donor, a single peripheral blood sample of 100 to 150 mL on average was drawn into heparinised tubes. A BD FACSAria II and a panel including CD45RO, CCR7, CD25, CD127, CD95 and CD27 were used to sort naive, central memory, regulatory and stem cell-like memory CD4+ T cells. A purity above 95% was achieved for all sorted populations. PBMCs were isolated right away by Lymphoprep density gradient centrifugation and were stained directly, without culture. Samples were stained and sorted in pairs, with one healthy donor and one patient per experiment, so that batch effects were minimized. V and J are trimmed by 5 bases and 0 bases, and the gene matches miss 5 bases of the junction. CDR1 and CDR2 (SGHRS, YFSETQ) derive from the germline V gene. Inclusive of the bounding cysteine and phenylalanine, the CDR3 is 15 residues long. The DNA shown is the 45-base CDR3, in frame from base 1. A word on this clone: Its antigen remains undetermined. Base quality data are lacking; no much larger clone is found one base away.

Sequencing was done on a sample of naive CD4+ T cells from blood. Taken with the paper, the label for cell subset or site translates to: true naive CD4+ T cells. The V and J segments used are TRBV5-1 and TRBJ2-3, with 8 bases in between that match TRBD2. The receptor was isolated from a woman between 18 and 30 years old with type 1 diabetes. The nucleotide sequence reads TGCGCCAGCAGTAGCGGGAACCCCAGCACAGATACGCAGTATTTT. Translated, it reads CASSSGNPSTDTQYF.